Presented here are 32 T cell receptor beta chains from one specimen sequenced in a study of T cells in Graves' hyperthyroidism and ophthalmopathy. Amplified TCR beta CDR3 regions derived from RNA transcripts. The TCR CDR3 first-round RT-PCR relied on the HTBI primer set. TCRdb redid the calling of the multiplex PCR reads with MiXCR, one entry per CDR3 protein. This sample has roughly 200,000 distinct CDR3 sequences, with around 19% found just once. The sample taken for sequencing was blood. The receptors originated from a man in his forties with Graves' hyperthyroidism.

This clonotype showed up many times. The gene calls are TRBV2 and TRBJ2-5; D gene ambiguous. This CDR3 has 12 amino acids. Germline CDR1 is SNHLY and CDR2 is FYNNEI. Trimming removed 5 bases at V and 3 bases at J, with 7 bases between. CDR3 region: CASSRMEETQYF. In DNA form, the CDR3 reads TGTGCCAGCAGTCGAATGGAAGAGACCCAGTACTTC. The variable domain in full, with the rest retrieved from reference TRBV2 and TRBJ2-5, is EPEVTQTPSHQVTQMGQEVILRCVPISNHLYFYWYRQILGQKVEFLVSFYNNEISEKSEIFDDQFSVERPDGSNFTLKIRSTKLEDSAMYFCASSRMEETQYFGPGTRLLVL.

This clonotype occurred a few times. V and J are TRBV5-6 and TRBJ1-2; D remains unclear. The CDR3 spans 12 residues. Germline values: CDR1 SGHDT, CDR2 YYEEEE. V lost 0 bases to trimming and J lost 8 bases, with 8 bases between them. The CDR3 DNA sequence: TGTGCCAGCAGCTTGGACCCGCAGGGCTACACCTTC. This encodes CASSLDPQGYTF. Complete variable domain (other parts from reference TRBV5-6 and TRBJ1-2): DAGVTQSPTHLIKTRGQQVTLRCSPKSGHDTVSWYQQALGQGPQFIFQYYEEEERQRGNFPDRFSGHQFPNYSSELNVNALLLGDSALYLCASSLDPQGYTFGSGTRLTVV.

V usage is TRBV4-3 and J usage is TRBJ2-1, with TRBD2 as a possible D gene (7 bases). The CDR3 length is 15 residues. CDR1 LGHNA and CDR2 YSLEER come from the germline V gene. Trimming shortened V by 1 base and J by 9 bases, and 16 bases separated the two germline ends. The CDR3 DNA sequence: TGCGCCAGCAGCCAAGCGTGGGGGGGCCAGGTTGAGCAGTTCTTC. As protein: CASSQAWGGQVEQFF.

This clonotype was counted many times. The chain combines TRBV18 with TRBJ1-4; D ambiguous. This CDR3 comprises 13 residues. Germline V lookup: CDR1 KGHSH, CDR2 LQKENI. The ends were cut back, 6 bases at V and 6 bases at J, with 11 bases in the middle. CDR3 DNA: TGTGCCAGCTCCGCGAGGAGGGATGAAAAACTGTTTTTT. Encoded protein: CASSARRDEKLFF.

CDR3 residues: CASSLVGREGTEAFF. The CDR3 DNA reads as TGTGCCAGCAGCTTAGTGGGCAGGGAGGGCACTGAAGCTTTCTTT. V usage is TRBV7-2 and J usage is TRBJ1-1, with D perhaps matching TRBD1 (5 bases). Trimming left V 1 base short and J 4 bases short, with 13 bases between. The length of the CDR3 is 15 residues. Germline V gene sequence: CDR1 SGHTA, CDR2 FQGNSA.

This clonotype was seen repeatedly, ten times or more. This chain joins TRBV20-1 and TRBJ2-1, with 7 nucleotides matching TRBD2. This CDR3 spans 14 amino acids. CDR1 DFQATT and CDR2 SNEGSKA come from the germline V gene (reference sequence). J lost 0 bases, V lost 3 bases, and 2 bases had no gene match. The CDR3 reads CSASGGFSYNEQFF. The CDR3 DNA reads TGCAGTGCTAGCGGGGGGTTCTCCTACAATGAGCAGTTCTTC.

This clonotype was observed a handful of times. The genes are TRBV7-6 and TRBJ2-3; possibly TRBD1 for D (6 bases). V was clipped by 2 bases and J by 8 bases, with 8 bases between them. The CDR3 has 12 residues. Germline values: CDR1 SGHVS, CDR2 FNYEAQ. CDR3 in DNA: TGTGCCAGCAGCTTACAGGGGAGTACGCAGTATTTT. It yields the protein CASSLQGSTQYF. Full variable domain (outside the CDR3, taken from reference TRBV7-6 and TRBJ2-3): GAGVSQSPRYKVTKRGQDVALRCDPISGHVSLYWYRQALGQGPEFLTYFNYEAQQDKSGLPNDRFSAERPEGSISTLTIQRTEQRDSAMYRCASSLQGSTQYFGPGTRLTVL.

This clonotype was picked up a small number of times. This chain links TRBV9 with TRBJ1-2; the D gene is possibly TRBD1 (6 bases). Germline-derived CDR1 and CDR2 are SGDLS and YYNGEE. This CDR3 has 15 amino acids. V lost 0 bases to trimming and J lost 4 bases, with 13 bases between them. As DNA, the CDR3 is TGTGCCAGCAGCGTAGCCCCGGGGGCTAGCTATGGCTACACCTTC. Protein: CASSVAPGASYGYTF.

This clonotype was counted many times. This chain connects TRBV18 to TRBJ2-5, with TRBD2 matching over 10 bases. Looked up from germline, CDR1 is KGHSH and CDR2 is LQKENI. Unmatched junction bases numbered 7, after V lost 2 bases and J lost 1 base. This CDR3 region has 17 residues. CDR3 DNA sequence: TGTGCCAGCTCACCAGCGTCTCTAGCGGGGGTCCAAGAGACCCAGTACTTC. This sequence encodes CASSPASLAGVQETQYF. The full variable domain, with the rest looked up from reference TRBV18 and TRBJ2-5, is NAGVMQNPRHLVRRRGQEARLRCSPMKGHSHVYWYRQLPEEGLKFMVYLQKENIIDESGMPKERFSAEFPKEGPSILRIQQVVRGDSAAYFCASSPASLAGVQETQYFGPGTRLLVL.

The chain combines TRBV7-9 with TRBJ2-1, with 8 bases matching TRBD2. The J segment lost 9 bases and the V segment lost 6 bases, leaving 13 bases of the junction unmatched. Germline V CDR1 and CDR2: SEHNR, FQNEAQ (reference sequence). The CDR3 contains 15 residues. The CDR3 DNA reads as TGTGCCAGCAGATTTCCGGGACTAGAAGGGACTGAGCAGTTCTTC. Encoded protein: CASRFPGLEGTEQFF.

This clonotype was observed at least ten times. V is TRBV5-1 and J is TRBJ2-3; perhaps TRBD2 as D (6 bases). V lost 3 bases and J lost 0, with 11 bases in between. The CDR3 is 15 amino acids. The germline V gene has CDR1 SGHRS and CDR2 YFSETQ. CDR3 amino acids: CASSSGTASTDTQYF. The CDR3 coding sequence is TGCGCCAGCAGCTCCGGGACTGCAAGCACAGATACGCAGTATTTT.

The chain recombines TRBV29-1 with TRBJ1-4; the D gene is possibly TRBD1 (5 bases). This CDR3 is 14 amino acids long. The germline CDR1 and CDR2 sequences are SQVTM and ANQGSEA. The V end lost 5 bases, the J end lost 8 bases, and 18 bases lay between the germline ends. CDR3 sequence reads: CSVSSSGHQEKLFF. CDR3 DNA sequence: TGCAGCGTTTCGAGCTCAGGGCATCAAGAAAAACTGTTTTTT.

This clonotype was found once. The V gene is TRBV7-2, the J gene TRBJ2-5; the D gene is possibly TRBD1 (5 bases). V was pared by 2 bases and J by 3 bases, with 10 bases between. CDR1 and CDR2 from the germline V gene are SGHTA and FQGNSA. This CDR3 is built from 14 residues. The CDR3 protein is CASSLQGSKETQYF. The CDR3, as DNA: TGTGCCAGCAGCTTACAGGGCAGTAAAGAGACCCAGTACTTC.

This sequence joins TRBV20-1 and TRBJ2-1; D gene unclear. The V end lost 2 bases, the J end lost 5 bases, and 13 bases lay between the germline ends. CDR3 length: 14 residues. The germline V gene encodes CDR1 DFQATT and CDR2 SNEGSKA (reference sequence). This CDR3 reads CSARLALDHNEQFF. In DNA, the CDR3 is TGCAGTGCTAGATTGGCCTTAGACCACAATGAGCAGTTCTTC.

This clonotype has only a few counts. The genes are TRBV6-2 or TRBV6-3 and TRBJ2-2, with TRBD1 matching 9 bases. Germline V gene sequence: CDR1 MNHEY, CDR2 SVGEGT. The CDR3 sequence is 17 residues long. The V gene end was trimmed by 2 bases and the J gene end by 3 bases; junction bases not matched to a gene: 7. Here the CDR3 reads CASSYEGQGHDTGELFF. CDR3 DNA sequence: TGTGCCAGCAGTTACGAAGGACAGGGGCACGACACCGGGGAGCTGTTTTTT.

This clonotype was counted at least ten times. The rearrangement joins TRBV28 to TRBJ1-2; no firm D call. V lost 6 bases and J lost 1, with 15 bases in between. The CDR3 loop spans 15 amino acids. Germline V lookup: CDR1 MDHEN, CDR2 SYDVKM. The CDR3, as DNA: TGTGCCAGCAGGGGAATTTTGAGCGATAACTATGGCTACACCTTC. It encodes CASRGILSDNYGYTF.

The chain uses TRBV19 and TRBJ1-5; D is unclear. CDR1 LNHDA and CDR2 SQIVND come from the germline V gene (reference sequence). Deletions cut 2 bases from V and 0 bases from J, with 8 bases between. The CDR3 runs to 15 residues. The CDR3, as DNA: TGTGCCAGTAGTATATCCGGGCATAGCAATCAGCCCCAGCATTTT. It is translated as CASSISGHSNQPQHF. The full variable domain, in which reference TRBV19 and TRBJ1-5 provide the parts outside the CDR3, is DGGITQSPKYLFRKEGQNVTLSCEQNLNHDAMYWYRQDPGQGLRLIYYSQIVNDFQKGDIAEGYSVSREKKESFPLTVTSAQKNPTAFYLCASSISGHSNQPQHFGDGTRLSIL.

CDR3 nucleotides: TGTGCCAGCAAGGAGGATCCGACCTATGGCTACACCTTC. It codes for CASKEDPTYGYTF. The chain is built from TRBV6-1 and TRBJ1-2; D ambiguous. V was cut by 7 bases and J by 4 bases, with 13 bases left in between. The germline V gene has CDR1 MNHNS and CDR2 SASEGT. CDR3 length equals 13 residues.

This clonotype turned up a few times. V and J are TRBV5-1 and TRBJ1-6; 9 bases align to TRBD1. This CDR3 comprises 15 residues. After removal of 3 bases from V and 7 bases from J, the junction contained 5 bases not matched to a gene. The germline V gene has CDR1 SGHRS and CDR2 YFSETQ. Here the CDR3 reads CASSSGQGSNSPLHF. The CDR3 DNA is TGCGCCAGCAGCTCGGGACAGGGATCGAATTCACCCCTCCACTTT.

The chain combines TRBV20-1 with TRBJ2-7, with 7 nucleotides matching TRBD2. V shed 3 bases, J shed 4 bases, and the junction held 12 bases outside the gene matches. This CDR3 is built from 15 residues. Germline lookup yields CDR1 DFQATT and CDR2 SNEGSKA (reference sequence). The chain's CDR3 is CSASSVAGAMYEQYF. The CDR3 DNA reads TGCAGTGCTAGCTCGGTGGCGGGAGCCATGTACGAGCAGTACTTC.

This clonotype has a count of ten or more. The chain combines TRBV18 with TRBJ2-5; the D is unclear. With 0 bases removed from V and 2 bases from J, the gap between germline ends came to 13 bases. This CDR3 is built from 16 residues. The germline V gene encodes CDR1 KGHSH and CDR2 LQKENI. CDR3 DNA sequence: TGTGCCAGCTCACCACCGAACGGCTGGAGACAAGAGACCCAGTACTTC. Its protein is CASSPPNGWRQETQYF.

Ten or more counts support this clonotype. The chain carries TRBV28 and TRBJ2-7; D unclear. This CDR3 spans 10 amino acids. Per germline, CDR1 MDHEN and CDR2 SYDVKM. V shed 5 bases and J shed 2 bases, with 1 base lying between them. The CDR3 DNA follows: TGTGCCAGCAGTGCCTACGAGCAGTACTTC. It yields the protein CASSAYEQYF. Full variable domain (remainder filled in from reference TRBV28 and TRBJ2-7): DVKVTQSSRYLVKRTGEKVFLECVQDMDHENMFWYRQDPGLGLRLIYFSYDVKMKEKGDIPEGYSVSREKKERFSLILESASTNQTSMYLCASSAYEQYFGPGTRLTVT.

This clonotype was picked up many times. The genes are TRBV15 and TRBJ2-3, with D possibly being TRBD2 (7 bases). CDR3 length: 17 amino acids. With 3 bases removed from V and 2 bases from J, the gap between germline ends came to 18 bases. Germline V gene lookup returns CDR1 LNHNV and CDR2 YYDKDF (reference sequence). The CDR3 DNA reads TGTGCCACCAGCAGGCGATTGGGGGGGGGCGACACAGATACGCAGTATTTT. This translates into CATSRRLGGGDTDTQYF. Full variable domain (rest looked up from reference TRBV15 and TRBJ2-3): DAMVIQNPRYQVTQFGKPVTLSCSQTLNHNVMYWYQQKSSQAPKLLFHYYDKDFNNEADTPDNFQSRRPNTSFCFLDIRSPGLGDTAMYLCATSRRLGGGDTDTQYFGPGTRLTVL.

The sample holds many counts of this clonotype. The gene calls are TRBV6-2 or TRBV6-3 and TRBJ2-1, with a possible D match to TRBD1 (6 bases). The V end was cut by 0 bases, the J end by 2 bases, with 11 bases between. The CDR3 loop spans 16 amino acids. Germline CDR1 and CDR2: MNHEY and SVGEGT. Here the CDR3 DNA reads TGTGCCAGCAGTTACTCTCGGCAGGGGACCTACAATGAGCAGTTCTTC. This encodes CASSYSRQGTYNEQFF.

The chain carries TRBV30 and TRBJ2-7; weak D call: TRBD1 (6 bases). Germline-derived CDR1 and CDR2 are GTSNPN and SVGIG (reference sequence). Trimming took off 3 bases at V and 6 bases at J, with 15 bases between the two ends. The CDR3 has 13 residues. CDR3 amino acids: CAWSHRVLGEQYF. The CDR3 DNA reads TGTGCCTGGAGCCACAGGGTTCTTGGCGAGCAGTACTTC.

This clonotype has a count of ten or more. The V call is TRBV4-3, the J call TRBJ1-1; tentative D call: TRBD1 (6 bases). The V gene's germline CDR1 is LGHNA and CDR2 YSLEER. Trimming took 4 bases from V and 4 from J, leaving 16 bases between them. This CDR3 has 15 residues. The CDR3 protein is CASSRQRGGFTEAFF. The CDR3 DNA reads TGCGCCAGCAGCCGACAAAGGGGGGGTTTCACTGAAGCTTTCTTT.

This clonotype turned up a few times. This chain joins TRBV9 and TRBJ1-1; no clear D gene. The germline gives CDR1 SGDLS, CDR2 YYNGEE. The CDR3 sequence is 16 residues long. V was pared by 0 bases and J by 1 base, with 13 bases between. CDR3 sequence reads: CASSVGSTSRNTEAFF. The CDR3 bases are TGTGCCAGCAGCGTAGGCAGCACCAGCAGGAACACTGAAGCTTTCTTT. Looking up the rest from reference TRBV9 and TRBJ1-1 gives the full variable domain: DSGVTQTPKHLITATGQRVTLRCSPRSGDLSVYWYQQSLDQGLQFLIQYYNGEERAKGNILERFSAQQFPDLHSELNLSSLELGDSALYFCASSVGSTSRNTEAFFGQGTRLTVV.

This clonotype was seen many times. CDR3 protein: CAWSHKGGSYEQYF. The CDR3 coding sequence is TGTGCCTGGAGCCACAAAGGGGGCTCCTACGAGCAGTACTTC. V usage is TRBV30 and J usage is TRBJ2-7; possible D gene TRBD1, 6 bases. Per the germline V gene, CDR1 is GTSNPN and CDR2 is SVGIG (reference sequence). The CDR3 runs to 14 residues. Trimming left V 3 bases short and J 0 bases short, with 12 bases between.

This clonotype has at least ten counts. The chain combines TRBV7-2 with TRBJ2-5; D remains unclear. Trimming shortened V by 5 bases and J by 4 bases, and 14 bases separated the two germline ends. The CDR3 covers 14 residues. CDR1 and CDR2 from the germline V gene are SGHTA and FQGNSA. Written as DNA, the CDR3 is TGTGCCAGCAGCCCCCCCCCCATTGGAGAGACCCAGTACTTC. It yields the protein CASSPPPIGETQYF. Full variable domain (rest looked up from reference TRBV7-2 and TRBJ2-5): GAGVSQSPSNKVTEKGKDVELRCDPISGHTALYWYRQSLGQGLEFLIYFQGNSAPDKSGLPSDRFSAERTGGSVSTLTIQRTQQEDSAVYLCASSPPPIGETQYFGPGTRLLVL.

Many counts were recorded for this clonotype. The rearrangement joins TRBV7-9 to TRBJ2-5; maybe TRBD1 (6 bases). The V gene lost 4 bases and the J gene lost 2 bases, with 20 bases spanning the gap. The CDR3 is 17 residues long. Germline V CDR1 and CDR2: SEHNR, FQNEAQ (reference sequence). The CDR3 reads CASSSYRAQNFQETQYF. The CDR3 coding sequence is TGTGCCAGCAGCTCATACAGGGCCCAAAACTTTCAAGAGACCCAGTACTTC.

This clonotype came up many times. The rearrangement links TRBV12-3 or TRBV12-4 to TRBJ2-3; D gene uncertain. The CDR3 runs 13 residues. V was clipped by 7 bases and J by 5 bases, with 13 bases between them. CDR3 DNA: TGTGCCAGCACTCCCCAATCGGTAGATACGCAGTATTTT. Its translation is CASTPQSVDTQYF.

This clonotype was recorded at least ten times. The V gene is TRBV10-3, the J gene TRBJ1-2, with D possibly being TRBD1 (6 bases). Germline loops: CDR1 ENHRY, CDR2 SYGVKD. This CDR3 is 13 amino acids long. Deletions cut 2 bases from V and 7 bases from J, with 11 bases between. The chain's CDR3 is CAISELGHGGYTF. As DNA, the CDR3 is TGTGCCATCAGTGAGCTGGGACATGGTGGCTACACCTTC.